These 12 T cell receptor beta chains share one sample of origin, sequenced in a study of identical twins. TCRdb fed the 5' RACE reads into MiXCR, producing one record per CDR3 protein. Seen here are approximately 1.8 million distinct CDR3 sequences, about 32% observed once, and the top ten hold 0.25% to 0.3%. Material for sequencing was cord blood. The receptor source for this set is a newborn girl in good health.

This clonotype was picked up a small number of times. The rearrangement joins TRBV20-1 to TRBJ2-3; D might be TRBD2 (6 bases). Trimming stripped 0 bases from V and 6 bases from J, with 13 bases between. Germline assignment: CDR1 DFQATT and CDR2 SNEGSKA (reference sequence). The CDR3 sequence is 14 residues long. CDR3 amino acids: CSARDRGKGDTQYF. The CDR3, as DNA: TGCAGTGCTAGAGATCGCGGGAAGGGGGATACGCAGTATTTT.

This clonotype appeared a few times. V usage is TRBV18 and J usage is TRBJ2-7; the D is unclear. Trimming took 6 bases from V and 5 from J, leaving 11 bases between them. This CDR3 region has 12 residues. CDR1 is KGHSH, CDR2 LQKENI, per germline. CDR3 bases: TGTGCCAGCTCGCCAAGGTCCAACGAGCAGTACTTC. Translating gives CASSPRSNEQYF.

As for this clonotype: A much larger clone lies one base from this, so it may be a read error. V is TRBV4-2 and J is TRBJ2-1; 10 positions match TRBD2. The CDR3 sequence is 15 residues long. Trimming cost V 1 base and J 5 bases; bases outside gene matches: 2. Germline values: CDR1 LGHNA, CDR2 YNFKEQ. The CDR3 here is CASSQALAGNNEQFF. CDR3 DNA: TGTGCCAGCAGCCAAGCACTAGCGGGGAACAATGAGCAGTTCTTC.

The table lists this clonotype with a few counts. J is TRBJ2-1 and V is TRBV5-6, with 11 nucleotides matching TRBD2. Germline V CDR1 and CDR2: SGHDT, YYEEEE. The trim removed 9 bases at V and 2 bases at J, leaving 10 bases unmatched. The CDR3 spans 16 residues. CDR3 bases: TGTGCCAAAGGTAGCGGGAGGGGAACCACCTACAATGAGCAGTTCTTC. Translated, it gives CAKGSGRGTTYNEQFF.

The chain links TRBV24-1 to TRBJ2-3; D ambiguous. The V and J ends lost 0 bases and 3 bases respectively, with 15 bases between them. The length of the CDR3 is 17 residues. The germline CDR1 and CDR2 sequences are KGHDR and SFDVKD. The CDR3 loop reads CATSDLGASRKTDTQYF. The DNA for the CDR3 is TGTGCCACCAGTGATTTGGGTGCTAGTCGGAAGACAGATACGCAGTATTTT.

The J gene is TRBJ1-1, the V gene TRBV7-9; no firm D call. V was clipped by 1 base and J by 2 bases, with 11 bases between them. The CDR3 covers 15 residues. Germline CDR1 is SEHNR and CDR2 is FQNEAQ (reference sequence). CDR3 amino acids: CASSLGRALNTEAFF. The CDR3 DNA sequence: TGTGCCAGCAGCTTAGGGAGGGCTCTCAACACTGAAGCTTTCTTT. Supplemented by reference TRBV7-9 and TRBJ1-1, the full variable domain reads DTGVSQNPRHKITKRGQNVTFRCDPISEHNRLYWYRQTLGQGPEFLTYFQNEAQLEKSRLLSDRFSAERPKGSFSTLEIQRTEQGDSAMYLCASSLGRALNTEAFFGQGTRLTVV.

The chain uses TRBV28 and TRBJ2-1; 7 bases match TRBD1. The CDR3 contains 12 residues. Looked up from germline, CDR1 is MDHEN and CDR2 is SYDVKM. J was trimmed by 15 bases and V by 5 bases; bases with no gene match: 10. CDR3 region: CASSASTGTMFF. The CDR3, as DNA: TGTGCCAGCAGTGCCTCGACAGGGACGATGTTCTTC.

The genes are TRBV20-1 and TRBJ1-5; perhaps TRBD1 as D (5 bases). CDR3 length: 12 amino acids. CDR1 DFQATT and CDR2 SNEGSKA come from the germline V gene (reference sequence). Trimming removed 3 bases at V and 6 bases at J, with 9 bases between. The DNA for the CDR3 is TGCAGTGCTAGCCAGGGAGGTCAGCCCCAGCATTTT. Translated, it gives CSASQGGQPQHF.

Comments on this clonotype: Mismatch with germline at one junction end may stem from a read error. This chain uses TRBV15 with TRBJ1-2; D ambiguous. The CDR3 contains 14 residues. Per the germline V gene, CDR1 is LNHNV and CDR2 is YYDKDF (reference sequence). The DNA for the CDR3 is TGTGCCACCGGCAGAGATTTTTTTCCGGAGGGCTACACCTTC. Its translation: CATGRDFFPEGYTF.

This clonotype was recorded at least ten times. The V and J genes are TRBV29-1 and TRBJ2-1; weak D call: TRBD2 (6 bases). V was clipped by 7 bases and J by 1 base, with 17 bases between them. Looked up from germline, CDR1 is SQVTM and CDR2 is ANQGSEA. This CDR3 region has 15 residues. CDR3 DNA: TGCAGCGGGGCGGAGTCGGGAGTTTCCTACAATGAGCAGTTCTTC. Protein: CSGAESGVSYNEQFF.

This chain links TRBV25-1 with TRBJ2-1, with 10 bases fitting TRBD2. The assigned J gene may be wrong: the sequence end matches TRBJ2-7 better. CDR3 length: 15 residues. From germline, CDR1 is MGHDK and CDR2 SYGVNS. The chain's CDR3 is CASQTASGRVGEQYF. CDR3 nucleotides: TGTGCCTCCCAAACGGCCAGCGGGAGGGTCGGTGAGCAGTACTTC.

The chain uses TRBV7-8 and TRBJ2-3; a possible D gene is TRBD1 (5 bases). The ends were cut back, 5 bases at V and 2 bases at J, with 11 bases in the middle. Germline V lookup: CDR1 SGHVS, CDR2 FQNEAQ. The length of the CDR3 is 14 residues. For the CDR3, the DNA is TGTGCCAGCAGCAGGACATTCCCCACAGATACGCAGTATTTT. Its protein is CASSRTFPTDTQYF.